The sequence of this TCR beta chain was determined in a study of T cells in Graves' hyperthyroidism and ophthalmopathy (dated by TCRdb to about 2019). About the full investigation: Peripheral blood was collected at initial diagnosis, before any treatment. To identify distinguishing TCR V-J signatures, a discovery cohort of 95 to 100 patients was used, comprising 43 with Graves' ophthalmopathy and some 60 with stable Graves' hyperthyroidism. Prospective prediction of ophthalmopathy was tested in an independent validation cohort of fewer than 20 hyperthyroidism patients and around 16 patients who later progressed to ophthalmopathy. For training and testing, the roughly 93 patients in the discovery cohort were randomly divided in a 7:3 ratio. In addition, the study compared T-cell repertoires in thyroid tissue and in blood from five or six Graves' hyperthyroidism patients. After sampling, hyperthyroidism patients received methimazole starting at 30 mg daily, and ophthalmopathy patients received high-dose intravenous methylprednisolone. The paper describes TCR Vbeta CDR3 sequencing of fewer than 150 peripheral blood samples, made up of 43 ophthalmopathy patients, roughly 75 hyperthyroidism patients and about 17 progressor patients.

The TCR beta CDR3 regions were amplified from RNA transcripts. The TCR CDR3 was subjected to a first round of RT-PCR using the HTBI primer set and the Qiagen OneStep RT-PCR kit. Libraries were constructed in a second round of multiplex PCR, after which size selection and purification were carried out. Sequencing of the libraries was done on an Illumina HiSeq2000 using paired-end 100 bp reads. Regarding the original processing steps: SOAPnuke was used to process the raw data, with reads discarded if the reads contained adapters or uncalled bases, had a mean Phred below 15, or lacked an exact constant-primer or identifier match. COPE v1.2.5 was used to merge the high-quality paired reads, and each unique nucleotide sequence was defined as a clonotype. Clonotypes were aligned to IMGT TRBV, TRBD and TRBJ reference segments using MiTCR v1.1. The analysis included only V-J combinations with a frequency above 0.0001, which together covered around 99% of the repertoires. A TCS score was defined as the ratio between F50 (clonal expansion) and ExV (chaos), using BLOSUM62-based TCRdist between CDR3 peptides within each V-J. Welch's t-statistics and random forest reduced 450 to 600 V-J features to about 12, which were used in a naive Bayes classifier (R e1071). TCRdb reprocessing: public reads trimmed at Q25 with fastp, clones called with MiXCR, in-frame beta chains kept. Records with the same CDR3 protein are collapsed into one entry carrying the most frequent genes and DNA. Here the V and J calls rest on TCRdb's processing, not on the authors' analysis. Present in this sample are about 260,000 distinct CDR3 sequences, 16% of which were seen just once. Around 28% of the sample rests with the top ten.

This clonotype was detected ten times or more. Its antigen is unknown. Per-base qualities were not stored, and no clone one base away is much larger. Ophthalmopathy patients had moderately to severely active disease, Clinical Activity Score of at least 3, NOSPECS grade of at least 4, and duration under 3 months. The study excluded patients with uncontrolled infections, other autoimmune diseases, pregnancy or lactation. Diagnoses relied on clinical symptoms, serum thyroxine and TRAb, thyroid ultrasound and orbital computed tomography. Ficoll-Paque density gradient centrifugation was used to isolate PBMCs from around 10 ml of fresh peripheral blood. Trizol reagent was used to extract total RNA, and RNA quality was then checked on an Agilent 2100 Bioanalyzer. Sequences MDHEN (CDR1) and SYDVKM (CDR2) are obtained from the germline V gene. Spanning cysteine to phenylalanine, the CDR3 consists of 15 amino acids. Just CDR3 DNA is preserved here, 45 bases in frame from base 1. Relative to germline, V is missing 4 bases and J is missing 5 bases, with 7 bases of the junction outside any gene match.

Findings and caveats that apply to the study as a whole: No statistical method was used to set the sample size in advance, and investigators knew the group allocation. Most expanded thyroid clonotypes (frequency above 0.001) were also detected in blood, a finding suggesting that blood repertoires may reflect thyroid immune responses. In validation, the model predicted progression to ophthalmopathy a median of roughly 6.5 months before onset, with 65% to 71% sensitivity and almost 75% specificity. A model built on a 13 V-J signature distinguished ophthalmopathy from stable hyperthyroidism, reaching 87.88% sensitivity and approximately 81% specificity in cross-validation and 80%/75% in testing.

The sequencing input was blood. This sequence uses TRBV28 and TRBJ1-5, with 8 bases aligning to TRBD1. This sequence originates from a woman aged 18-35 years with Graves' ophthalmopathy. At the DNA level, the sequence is TGTGCCAGCAGTTCCGGACAGGGAAATTATCAGCCCCAGCATTTT. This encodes CASSSGQGNYQPQHF.